A selection of T cell receptor beta chains follows, all from one sample in a study of blood T cell repertoires in COVID-19. The assay was immunoSEQ multiplex PCR, and TCRdb's table has in-frame clones only and misses some. The sample lists 210,000 or so clones, about 83% seen once, with approximately 8% in the top ten. Sequenced sample: peripheral blood. These receptor sequences come from a woman aged 45 to 65 with active or convalescent COVID-19. CDR3s include the opening cysteine and the closing phenylalanine or tryptophan. The order of the fields is J gene, clone size, V gene, D gene, CDR3 DNA, CDR3 protein. The D gene is left open where the match is weak. The size of a clone is reported for some rows only, either as once, few or many, or as a class for expanded clones.

>TRBJ1-2|.|TRBV6-2/TRBV6-3|TRBD1
TGTGCCAGCAGTTACCAGAGGGACAGGAATGGCTACACCTTC
CASSYQRDRNGYTF
>TRBJ2-5|.|TRBV6-6|.
TGTGCCAGCAGGAGTAGAGCCGCGACGGGAGCAGGGACCCAGTACTTC
CASRSRAATGAGTQYF
>TRBJ2-1|.|TRBV2|.
TGTGCCAGCAGTGAAGCGCCTGGAGGATACAATGAGCAGTTCTTC
CASSEAPGGYNEQFF
>TRBJ2-7|.|TRBV5-6|.
TGTGCCAGCAGCTTGGGGGACCCCAGGGGCTACGAGCAGTACTTC
CASSLGDPRGYEQYF
>TRBJ2-1|.|TRBV30|TRBD2
TGTGCCTGGAGTCCTACTAGCGGGAGAGGAGGTGAGCAGTTCTTC
CAWSPTSGRGGEQFF
>TRBJ1-6|.|TRBV5-1|.
TGCGCCAGCAGCTTGGAGGCGGATCCCGATTCACCCCTCCACTTT
CASSLEADPDSPLHF
>TRBJ2-5|.|TRBV5-5|TRBD1
TGTGCCAGCAGCTTGGAGACAGGGAAAGAGACCCAGTACTTC
CASSLETGKETQYF
>TRBJ1-1|.|TRBV24-1|.
TGTGCCACCAGTAGTAGGGGGAACACTGAAGCTTTCTTT
CATSSRGNTEAFF
>TRBJ1-3|.|TRBV28|.
TGTGCCAGCAGTTTGAACCAGGGTAATGGAAACACCATATATTTT
CASSLNQGNGNTIYF
>TRBJ1-3|.|TRBV7-8|.
TGTGCCAGCAGCTCAAAAGGGGGAGGGGGTTTAGGAAACACCATATATTTT
CASSSKGGGGLGNTIYF
>TRBJ1-1|.|TRBV3-1/TRBV3-2|.
TGTGCCAGCAGCCAAGGGGCAAACACTGAAGCTTTCTTT
CASSQGANTEAFF
>TRBJ1-4|.|TRBV29-1|TRBD1
TGCAGCGCGGACAGGAATGAAAAACTGTTTTTT
CSADRNEKLFF
>TRBJ1-2|.|TRBV12-3/TRBV12-4|.
TGTGCCAGCAAAGGACAGCGAAACTATGGCTACACCTTC
CASKGQRNYGYTF
>TRBJ1-6|.|TRBV7-9|.
TGTGCCAGCAGCTCACAGAGGGCAGTTAATTCACCCCTCCACTTT
CASSSQRAVNSPLHF
>TRBJ1-2|.|TRBV10-3|.
TGTGCCATCAGTGAGTCCTACAGCCAAAGGGGGGGCTACACCTTC
CAISESYSQRGGYTF
>TRBJ1-5|.|TRBV24-1|.
TGTGCCACCAGTGATCGAGACCAGGGTGGAAATCAGCCCCAGCATTTT
CATSDRDQGGNQPQHF
>TRBJ1-3|.|TRBV3-1/TRBV3-2|.
TGTGCCAGCAGCTCCAGGGATTCTGGAAACACCATATATTTT
CASSSRDSGNTIYF
>TRBJ1-5|.|TRBV30|.
TGTGCCTGGAGTGTACGTAGAGGGAATCAGCCCCAGCATTTT
CAWSVRRGNQPQHF
>TRBJ1-2|.|TRBV28|.
TGTGCCAGCAGTCCACCCGGGACGGGGAGGAGTGTAGGCTACACCTTC
CASSPPGTGRSVGYTF
>TRBJ2-5|.|TRBV5-5|.
TGTGCCAGCAGCTTGACGGCTAGTAGACGAGAGACCCAGTACTTC
CASSLTASRRETQYF
>TRBJ1-3|.|TRBV6-5|.
TGTGCCAGCAGTAACGGACAGATACCTGGAAACACCATATATTTT
CASSNGQIPGNTIYF
>TRBJ1-1|.|TRBV7-9|.
TGTGCCAGCGGCAGTTCTACCCCATGGGAGGAGGAGGCTGAAGCTTTCTTT
CASGSSTPWEEEAEAFF
>TRBJ2-1|.|TRBV7-2|TRBD2
TGTGCCAGCAGCTTAGCCCTAGCGGGGGGATACAATGAGCAGTTCTTC
CASSLALAGGYNEQFF
>TRBJ2-1|.|TRBV4-1|TRBD1
TGCGCCAGCAGCCGCGGACAGGGACTCAATGAGCAGTTCTTC
CASSRGQGLNEQFF
>TRBJ1-6|.|TRBV6-4|TRBD1
TGTGCCAGCAGTGACTCGACAGGGGGCAATTCACCCCTCCACTTT
CASSDSTGGNSPLHF
>TRBJ1-2|few|TRBV7-8|TRBD1
TGTGCCAGCAGCTTATCAGGGGGTGGACGAGGCTACACCTTC
CASSLSGGGRGYTF
>TRBJ2-3|few|TRBV19|.
TGTGCCAGTAGTAACGACTATTGGCGCGGTACGCAGTATTTT
CASSNDYWRGTQYF
>TRBJ1-2|.|TRBV7-9|TRBD1
TGTGCCAGCAGCCGGACAGGGGGCACAGGCTACACCTTC
CASSRTGGTGYTF
>TRBJ2-5|once|TRBV2|TRBD2
TGTGCCAGCGCCGGGGGGGTGAAGACCCAGTACTTC
CASAGGVKTQYF
>TRBJ1-1|.|TRBV3-1/TRBV3-2|.
TGTGCCAGCAGCCAAGCGCTCTGGGAGGCGGTAGCTTTCTTT
CASSQALWEAVAFF
>TRBJ1-3|few|TRBV2|.
TGTGCCAGCAGTGTTGGTACAGTAGGAAACACCATATATTTT
CASSVGTVGNTIYF
>TRBJ2-5|.|TRBV5-6|TRBD2
TGTGCCAGCAGCGCTGGGACTAGCGGGAGTACAGAGACCCAGTACTTC
CASSAGTSGSTETQYF
>TRBJ2-5|.|TRBV12-3/TRBV12-4|.
TGTGCCAGCAGTTTTCGTGGAGGGGAGACCCAGTACTTC
CASSFRGGETQYF
>TRBJ2-7|.|TRBV11-1|TRBD1
TGTGCCAGCAGCACACGGACAGGGACGGGCGAGCAGTACTTC
CASSTRTGTGEQYF
>TRBJ2-7|.|TRBV14|.
TGTGCCAGCAGCCTGGTCCAGGGTGGCGAGCAGTACTTC
CASSLVQGGEQYF
>TRBJ2-2|few|TRBV27|.
TGTGCCAGCAGAATCACAGGGTTGAACACCGGGGAGCTGTTTTTT
CASRITGLNTGELFF
>TRBJ1-1|.|TRBV14|.
TGTGCCAGCAGCCCCTCAGGAGGAACTGAAGCTTTCTTT
CASSPSGGTEAFF
>TRBJ1-1|.|TRBV2|TRBD1
TGTGCCAGCAGTGAAGGTTCGGGGACAGGGTTTTTCCGCACTGAAGCTTTCTTT
CASSEGSGTGFFRTEAFF
>TRBJ1-1|.|TRBV20-1|TRBD1
TGCAGTGCTAGTCGGGGACAGGTGAACACTGAAGCTTTCTTT
CSASRGQVNTEAFF
>TRBJ1-5|.|TRBV2|TRBD1
TGTGCCAGCAGTGAGACAGGGGAATTTCAGCCCCAGCATTTT
CASSETGEFQPQHF
>TRBJ1-2|.|TRBV19|TRBD1
TGTGCCAGTAGTATCGGCCAGGGACAGCGCAACTATGGCTACACCTTC
CASSIGQGQRNYGYTF
>TRBJ2-1|once|TRBV4-1|TRBD2
TGCGCCAGCAGCCAAGTGACTAGCGGATACAATGAGCAGTTCTTC
CASSQVTSGYNEQFF
>TRBJ1-2|few|TRBV5-1|TRBD1
TGCGCCAGCAGCCCGAACGGGGACAGGGGGCCCTATGGCTACACCTTC
CASSPNGDRGPYGYTF
>TRBJ2-5|.|TRBV5-1|TRBD2
TGCGCCAGCAGCTTGGGGGCCAGAGGGGAGGGTCAAGAGACCCAGTACTTC
CASSLGARGEGQETQYF
>TRBJ1-1|few|TRBV5-1|.
TGCGCCAGCAGCTGGCAGGGCCAAAACACTGAAGCTTTCTTT
CASSWQGQNTEAFF
>TRBJ1-2|.|TRBV6-5|TRBD1
TGTGCCAGCAGTCCTACCGTGGACAGGGGAGGTGGCTACACCTTC
CASSPTVDRGGGYTF
>TRBJ2-1|few|TRBV13|TRBD2
TGTGCCAGCCAACCAGCGGGAGGGCCCCTCAATGAGCAGTTCTTC
CASQPAGGPLNEQFF
>TRBJ2-1|.|TRBV5-4|TRBD2
TGTGCCAGCAGCTTGGGGGAGCGGGGGTCGCAGTTCTTC
CASSLGERGSQFF